This T cell receptor (beta chain) was documented in a study of cytomegalovirus exposure and HLA in healthy donors. Overall study: Previous work identified 120 million or so unique TCR beta sequences from 150 million to 200 million T cells.

Broader study findings: Follow-up analysis seemed to connect common viral pathogens with several of the most significant clusters identified. Most likely, a cluster of highly shared sequence variants arose as a sequencing artifact.

Primers: 60 Vbeta forward and 13 Jbeta reverse. Profiled with immunoSEQ multiplex PCR; TCRdb holds only in-frame clones, not every one. The sample comprises about 200,000 clones, around 83% of which are singletons, and 1.2% to 1.5% rests with the top ten. A remark on this clone: Antigen unknown.

The sequence was collected from a girl between 10 and 17 years old in good health and CMV-seronegative. Sequenced input: PBMCs.

The CDR3 protein is CASSLQQGGNTEAFF. Written as DNA, the CDR3 is TGTGCCAGCAGCCTCCAGCAGGGTGGGAACACTGAAGCTTTCTTT. The chain carries TRBV7-6 and TRBJ1-1; perhaps TRBD1 as D (5 bases). Germline assignment: CDR1 SGHVS and CDR2 FNYEAQ. Trimming cost V 5 bases and J 1 base, with 14 bases left between them. The CDR3 is made up of 15 amino acids. The full variable domain, in which reference TRBV7-6 and TRBJ1-1 provide the parts outside the CDR3, is GAGVSQSPRYKVTKRGQDVALRCDPISGHVSLYWYRQALGQGPEFLTYFNYEAQQDKSGLPNDRFSAERPEGSISTLTIQRTEQRDSAMYRCASSLQQGGNTEAFFGQGTRLTVV.